This T cell receptor (beta chain) is from a study of regulatory T cells in long-lasting Graves disease. Combining iRepertoire HTBI primers with Arm-PCR of CDR3 regions, the authors built TCR beta libraries. MiXCR, run by TCRdb on the multiplex PCR reads, gives a single entry per CDR3 protein. This repertoire shows about 340,000 distinct CDR3 sequences, roughly a fifth found once; its top ten account for over 25%. The CDR3 runs to 17 residues. V lost 2 bases and J lost 0, with 14 bases in between. Germline-derived CDR1 and CDR2 are MGHRA and YSYEKL. The time point here: persistent/refractory GD, antithyroid drugs over 5 years with positive TRAb. The authors made the TCR library using RNA they extracted from PBMCs. The EDTA tubes were filled with about 10 milliliters of drawn peripheral blood.

The specimen was peripheral blood mononuclear cells (PBMCs), collected when the disease was refractory, from a patient treated with antithyroid drugs. This receptor was identified in a female donor with Graves disease. The V call is TRBV4-1, the J call TRBJ2-4, with D perhaps TRBD1 (5 bases). The CDR3 reads CASSQFWGREAKNIQYF. The CDR3 DNA sequence: TGCGCCAGCAGCCAATTTTGGGGCAGGGAAGCCAAAAACATTCAGTACTTC.